This T cell receptor (beta chain) was sequenced during a study of T cells in Graves' hyperthyroidism and ophthalmopathy. Germline CDR1 reads MNHNS; CDR2 reads SASEGT. V lost 2 bases, J lost 5 bases, and 24 bases lay in between. CDR3 size: 18 residues. This clonotype was detected ten times or more. It was RNA transcripts that yielded the amplified TCR beta CDR3 regions. During a first-round RT-PCR of the TCR CDR3, the HTBI primer set was used. Each CDR3 protein is one row after TCRdb ran MiXCR on the multiplex PCR reads. The sample shows 310,000 or so distinct CDR3 sequences, 17% of them seen only once.

The sample comprised blood. The source of this sequence is a woman aged 60-70 years with Graves' ophthalmopathy. This chain joins TRBV6-1 and TRBJ2-5; D gene unclear. For the CDR3, the DNA is TGTGCCAGCAGTGAAAGAAGGGTGGCAGGCAGCCTTGGGGAGACCCAGTACTTC. Translated, it gives CASSERRVAGSLGETQYF.